These 21 T cell receptor gamma chains came from one sample sequenced in a study of Vδ1+ human thymocytes. Antigen specificity for these receptors is unknown. General study points: Thymic TRG and TRD repertoires appeared highly polyclonal, with Gaussian CDR3 length distributions.

Extracted RNA was reverse transcribed into cDNA. Multiplex PCR used pooled V-gene forward primers and a constant-region reverse primer to amplify CDR3s. TCRdb redid clone calling on the multiplex PCR reads using CATT. The sample lists some 9,000 gamma-chain clones; 45% to 65% were seen once. Sequencing was carried out using Vdelta1+ gamma-delta thymocytes from the thymus. The subset: FACS-sorted CD3+ TCRalphabeta- TCRVdelta1+ TCRVdelta2- thymocytes. These receptors came from a girl less than two years old who had congenital heart surgery.

V gene TRGV4 combines with J gene TRGJ1 or TRGJ2. No J gene was available from TCRdb, and it was assigned here by a germline match of the DNA. V trimming: 1 base; J trimming: 5 bases; junction bases outside the gene matches: 5. The germline V gene has CDR1 EGSTGY and CDR2 YDSYTSSV. CDR3 length: 13 residues. CDR3 DNA sequence: TGTGCCACCTGGGATGGCGGGGATTATAAGAAACTCTTT. Protein product: CATWDGGDYKKLF.

This clone has more than one count but fewer than ten. The chain couples TRGV9 to TRGJ1 or TRGJ2. This CDR3 has 15 amino acids. V lost 8 bases, J lost 5 bases, and 18 bases stayed unmatched. Germline CDR1 is GITISATS and CDR2 is ISYDGTV (reference sequence). For the CDR3, the DNA is TGTGCCTTGTTTGGACGCCTAATATCGAATTATAAGAAACTCTTT. Its protein product is CALFGRLISNYKKLF.

V is TRGV2 and J is TRGJ1 or TRGJ2. Since TCRdb gives no J gene, matching the DNA to germline was used here to assign it. The CDR3 has 13 amino acids. The ends lost 0 bases at V and 7 bases at J; junction bases unmatched: 6. Germline-derived CDR1 and CDR2 are EGSNGY and YDSYNSKV. In nucleotides, the CDR3 is TGTGCCACCTGGGACGGGTTTAGCTATAAGAAACTCTTT. As protein: CATWDGFSYKKLF.

This chain connects TRGV3 to TRGJ1 or TRGJ2. Germline matching of the DNA provided the J gene here, since TCRdb leaves it blank. The germline V gene encodes CDR1 VTNTFY and CDR2 YDVSTARD (reference sequence). The CDR3 length is 14 residues. V shed 0 bases and J 8 bases; nucleotides not matched to a gene: 10. Here the CDR3 DNA reads TGTGCCACCTGGGACAGGCTCGGCGTCCATAAGAAACTCTTT. As protein: CATWDRLGVHKKLF.

This clone occurred once. The genes are TRGV9 and TRGJ1 or TRGJ2. Assignment of the J gene here rests on matching the DNA to germline, because TCRdb gives none. After removal of 1 base from V and 0 bases from J, the junction contained 9 bases not matched to a gene. CDR3 length: 16 amino acids. CDR1 GITISATS and CDR2 ISYDGTV come from the germline V gene (reference sequence). CDR3 coding DNA: TGTGCCTTGTGGGAGGTAGGATCGGGGAATTATTATAAGAAACTCTTT. It yields the protein CALWEVGSGNYYKKLF.

No J gene was named, though the V gene is TRGV2. The germline V gene encodes CDR1 EGSNGY and CDR2 YDSYNSKV. The CDR3 has 13 residues. The CDR3 DNA is TGTGCCACCTGGGACGGGCCAGTCGATAAGGAACTCTTT. Protein sequence: CATWDGPVDKELF.

The V and J genes are TRGV3 and TRGJ1 or TRGJ2. Trimming removed 1 base from V and 8 bases from J; junction bases left unmatched: 5. Germline V gene sequence: CDR1 VTNTFY, CDR2 YDVSTARD (reference sequence). There are 12 residues in the CDR3. Written as DNA, the CDR3 is TGTGCCACCTGGGACAGAACCCATAAGAAACTCTTT. Its translation: CATWDRTHKKLF.

The chain couples TRGV4 to TRGJP2. The J gene comes from matching the DNA to germline here; TCRdb lacks it. The germline gives CDR1 EGSTGY, CDR2 YDSYTSSV. This CDR3 contains 12 residues. After removal of 6 bases from V and 11 bases from J, the junction contained 9 bases not matched to a gene. This CDR3 reads CATWSPGWIKTF. The CDR3 nucleotides are TGTGCCACCTGGTCCCCTGGGTGGATCAAGACGTTT.

The chain is built from TRGV2 and TRGJP2. Germline assignment: CDR1 EGSNGY and CDR2 YDSYNSKV. The CDR3 spans 14 residues. V trimming: 0 bases; J trimming: 8 bases; junction bases outside the gene matches: 6. In nucleotides, the CDR3 is TGTGCCACCTGGGACGGGATGGGCGATTGGATCAAGACGTTT. Protein product: CATWDGMGDWIKTF.

In its sample, this clone was seen a few times. This rearrangement joins TRGV3 to TRGJ1 or TRGJ2. V shed 4 bases and J 7 bases; nucleotides not matched to a gene: 10. Germline CDR1 VTNTFY, CDR2 YDVSTARD (reference sequence). The CDR3 runs to 13 residues. The CDR3 loop reads CATWEKAKYKKLF. The DNA for the CDR3 is TGTGCCACCTGGGAAAAGGCGAAATATAAGAAACTCTTT.

The V call is TRGV8, the J call TRGJ1 or TRGJ2. No J gene was available from TCRdb, and it was assigned here by a germline match of the DNA. Germline lookup yields CDR1 VENAVY and CDR2 YDSYNSRV. The CDR3 is 12 residues long. The V gene end was trimmed by 2 bases and the J gene end by 7 bases; junction bases not matched to a gene: 5. CDR3 residues: CATWDNEYKKLF. DNA for the CDR3: TGTGCCACCTGGGATAATGAGTATAAGAAACTCTTT.

The gene calls are TRGV9 and TRGJ1 or TRGJ2. The J gene, not given by TCRdb, was assigned here from a germline match of the nucleotide sequence. The CDR3 runs to 12 residues. Germline V gene lookup returns CDR1 GITISATS and CDR2 ISYDGTV (reference sequence). With 1 base clipped from V and 7 bases from J, the junction kept 4 bases outside the gene matches. CDR3 sequence reads: CALWEVNYKKLF. The CDR3 DNA reads TGTGCCTTGTGGGAGGTAAACTATAAGAAACTCTTT.

This clone was counted a few times. The genes are TRGV5 and TRGJ1 or TRGJ2. The CDR3 runs 12 residues. CDR1 and CDR2 (germline): VINAFY, YDVSNSKD. The trim removed 0 bases at V and 10 bases at J, leaving 6 bases unmatched. The CDR3 bases are TGTGCCACCTGGGACAGGCCCACCAAGAAACTCTTT. Its translation is CATWDRPTKKLF.

This clone was counted only a few times. This chain connects TRGV2 to TRGJ1 or TRGJ2. Here the J gene came from matching the DNA to germline, since TCRdb omits it. V trimming: 0 bases; J trimming: 7 bases; junction bases outside the gene matches: 6. The length of the CDR3 is 13 residues. CDR1 EGSNGY and CDR2 YDSYNSKV come from the germline V gene. Here the CDR3 reads CATWDGPEYKKLF. In nucleotides, the CDR3 is TGTGCCACCTGGGACGGGCCGGAGTATAAGAAACTCTTT.

This clone came up once. The V gene is TRGV4, the J gene TRGJ1 or TRGJ2. TCRdb leaves out the J gene; it was filled in here by matching the DNA to germline. There are 12 residues in the CDR3. The junction had 4 bases not matched to a gene; V was cut back by 5 bases and J by 3 bases. Germline V gives CDR1 EGSTGY, CDR2 YDSYTSSV. The CDR3 coding sequence is TGTGCCACCTGGGGCATTTATTATAAGAAACTCTTT. Translating it yields CATWGIYYKKLF.

The chain carries TRGV3 and TRGJP2. As TCRdb names no J gene, one was assigned here on the basis of a DNA match to germline. V lost 3 bases to trimming and J lost 2 bases; unmatched junction nucleotides: 6. Germline V lookup: CDR1 VTNTFY, CDR2 YDVSTARD (reference sequence). This CDR3 region has 15 residues. The CDR3 DNA reads as TGTGCCACCTGGGACGGTCAGAGTAGTGATTGGATCAAGACGTTT. Protein product: CATWDGQSSDWIKTF.

As for this clone: One junction end disagrees with the germline gene, perhaps due to a read error. This chain connects TRGV4 to TRGJP2. TCRdb carries no J gene annotation; the J gene was assigned here by matching the DNA with germline. Germline CDR1 is EGSTGY and CDR2 is YDSYTSSV. The CDR3 loop spans 12 amino acids. The CDR3 DNA is TGTGCCACCTGGAATGGGGGTGGGATCAAGACGTTT. Amino acid sequence: CATWNGGGIKTF.

No V gene was called here, but the J gene is TRGJ1 or TRGJ2. The CDR3 runs 13 residues. CDR3 coding DNA: TGTGCCACCTGGCCTCCGAATTATTATAAGAAACTCTTT. The encoded protein is CATWPPNYYKKLF.

Worth noting for this clone: Other DNA sequences in the sample encode the same CDR3. V gene TRGV3 combines with J gene TRGJ1 or TRGJ2. The J gene, not given by TCRdb, was assigned here from a germline match of the nucleotide sequence. Germline loops: CDR1 VTNTFY, CDR2 YDVSTARD (reference sequence). The CDR3 length is 14 residues. Unmatched junction bases numbered 6, after V lost 0 bases and J lost 4 bases. CDR3 region: CATWDRRRYYKKLF. The CDR3 DNA sequence: TGTGCCACCTGGGACAGGCGTCGCTATTATAAGAAACTCTTT.

The chain employs TRGV3 and TRGJ1 or TRGJ2. Because TCRdb records no J gene, it was assigned here through a match of the DNA to germline. The CDR3 length is 15 residues. The ends lost 0 bases at V and 5 bases at J; junction bases unmatched: 10. The V gene's germline CDR1 is VTNTFY and CDR2 YDVSTARD (reference sequence). CDR3 sequence: CATWDRPIDNYKKLF. In nucleotides, the CDR3 is TGTGCCACCTGGGACAGGCCGATTGATAATTATAAGAAACTCTTT.

In regard to this clone: Mismatch with germline at one junction end may stem from a read error. The rearrangement links TRGV2 to TRGJ1 or TRGJ2. The J gene is absent in TCRdb and was assigned here via DNA matching to germline. The CDR3 contains 12 residues. Per the germline V gene, CDR1 is EGSNGY and CDR2 is YDSYNSKV. The CDR3 sequence: CATWGGPNKKLF. The CDR3 DNA reads TGTGCCACCTGGGGCGGGCCGAATAAGAAACTCTTT.